The 20 T cell receptor beta chains below all came from one sample that was sequenced in a study of blood T cell repertoires in COVID-19. Repertoires were generated with immunoSEQ multiplex PCR, while TCRdb's copy carries only in-frame clones and drops some. Of approximately 210,000 clones listed, 81% are singletons. Material for sequencing was PBMCs or T cells enriched from blood (not recorded which). The origin of the receptors is a woman aged 45 to 65 with acute COVID-19.

V and J are TRBV19 and TRBJ2-2, with TRBD1 identical over 10 bases. The CDR3 contains 13 residues. J gave up 5 bases and V 8 bases, and 2 bases lay outside the gene matches. Germline lookup yields CDR1 LNHDA and CDR2 SQIVND (reference sequence). DNA for the CDR3: TGTGCCAGTGGGGGACAGGGGACCGGGGAGCTGTTTTTT. Translated, it gives CASGGQGTGELFF.

The chain uses TRBV19 and TRBJ2-3; TRBD1 might be the D (5 bases). Trimming removed 4 bases at V and 0 bases at J, with 14 bases between. This CDR3 contains 16 residues. In germline, CDR1 is LNHDA, CDR2 SQIVND (reference sequence). The CDR3 region has the DNA TGTGCCAGTAGTACGTCCGCCAGGGTTAGCACAGATACGCAGTATTTT. Amino acids: CASSTSARVSTDTQYF.

This clone occurred a few times. This chain connects TRBV3-1 (or the pseudogene TRBV3-2) to TRBJ2-1, with TRBD2 matching 13 bases. From germline, CDR1 is LGHDT and CDR2 YNNKEL (reference sequence). V trimming: 1 base; J trimming: 9 bases; junction bases outside the gene matches: 15. The CDR3 has 19 residues. In nucleotides, the CDR3 is TGTGCCAGCAGCCAAGGAGGACTAGCGGGAGAGAGGCTCATTGGTGAGCAGTTCTTC. Translation: CASSQGGLAGERLIGEQFF.

This rearrangement joins TRBV7-3 to TRBJ2-1, with D perhaps matching TRBD2 (6 bases). V gave up 3 bases and J gave up 7 bases, with 22 bases separating them. CDR1 and CDR2 from the germline V gene are SGHTA and FQGTGA. This CDR3 contains 17 residues. CDR3 coding DNA: TGTGCCAGCAGCTTCATGACTAGTCTCGTCCGTGGGAATGAGCAGTTCTTC. This encodes CASSFMTSLVRGNEQFF.

This chain uses TRBV19 with TRBJ1-4; D remains unclear. V was clipped by 3 bases and J by 5 bases, with 13 bases between them. Germline V lookup: CDR1 LNHDA, CDR2 SQIVND (reference sequence). The length of the CDR3 is 15 residues. CDR3 in amino acids: CASSILAGSNEKLFF. The CDR3 nucleotides read TGTGCCAGTAGTATCCTCGCGGGGTCAAATGAAAAACTGTTTTTT.

The sample holds one count of this clone. The chain recombines TRBV4-2 with TRBJ2-2; 9 positions match TRBD2. Unmatched junction bases numbered 7, after V lost 3 bases and J lost 8 bases. Germline CDR1 LGHNA, CDR2 YNFKEQ. The CDR3 has 15 residues. The CDR3 is CASSQAISGRGELFF. As DNA, the CDR3 is TGTGCCAGCAGCCAGGCCATTAGCGGGAGAGGGGAGCTGTTTTTT.

This clone has a handful of counts. The chain recombines TRBV3-1 (or the pseudogene TRBV3-2) with TRBJ2-7, with TRBD1 as a possible D gene (5 bases). Trimming cost V 3 bases and J 8 bases, with 11 bases left between them. From germline, CDR1 is LGHDT and CDR2 YNNKEL (reference sequence). The CDR3 spans 12 residues. CDR3 coding DNA: TGTGCCAGCAGCCAGGCCGCAGGGAAGCAGTACTTC. Protein: CASSQAAGKQYF.

This clone came up a few times. This chain's CDR3 is CSVKTSGSGYEQFF. In DNA form, the CDR3 reads TGCAGCGTCAAGACTAGCGGGAGTGGGTATGAGCAGTTCTTC. The gene calls are TRBV29-1 and TRBJ2-1, with 12 bases lining up with TRBD2. There are 14 residues in the CDR3. With V trimmed by 6 bases and J by 8 bases, 8 bases remained unmatched. Germline loops: CDR1 SQVTM, CDR2 ANQGSEA.

In nucleotides, the CDR3 is TGTGCCAGCAGCCTACAGGGGGCGCTGGATGAGCAGTTCTTC. Translated, it gives CASSLQGALDEQFF. This chain uses TRBV11-1 with TRBJ2-1, with TRBD1 matching 9 bases. The CDR3 covers 14 residues. The germline gives CDR1 SGHAT, CDR2 FQDESV (reference sequence). Trimming removed 5 bases from V and 8 bases from J; junction bases left unmatched: 7.

The chain joins TRBV11-3 to TRBJ2-7, with 10 nucleotides matching TRBD1. The junction had 7 bases not matched to a gene; V was cut back by 6 bases and J by 2 bases. The CDR3 is 15 amino acids. CDR1 SGHNT and CDR2 YENEEA come from the germline V gene. The CDR3 loop is CASRRDRGPTYEQYF. The CDR3 region has the DNA TGTGCCAGCAGGCGGGACAGGGGCCCGACCTACGAGCAGTACTTC.

The chain links TRBV3-1 (or the pseudogene TRBV3-2) to TRBJ1-6; maybe TRBD1 (6 bases). This CDR3 contains 15 residues. Germline-derived CDR1 and CDR2 are LGHDT and YNNKEL (reference sequence). V lost 6 bases, J lost 4 bases, and 13 bases lay in between. Written as DNA, the CDR3 is TGTGCCAGCAGACCCACAGGGATTTATAATTCACCCCTCCACTTT. It is translated as CASRPTGIYNSPLHF.

The chain couples TRBV2 to TRBJ1-5; the D is unclear. The ends were cut back, 6 bases at V and 2 bases at J, with 11 bases in the middle. This CDR3 has 14 amino acids. From germline, CDR1 is SNHLY and CDR2 FYNNEI. CDR3 DNA sequence: TGTGCCAGCAGCGCCAGCGTAGGCAATCAGCCCCAGCATTTT. Its protein product is CASSASVGNQPQHF.

V usage is TRBV11-3 and J usage is TRBJ2-1, with 10 bases aligning to TRBD1. The V and J ends lost 4 bases and 6 bases, in that order; junction bases with no gene match: 6. CDR3 length: 15 amino acids. Looked up from germline, CDR1 is SGHNT and CDR2 is YENEEA. The CDR3 nucleotides read TGTGCCAGCAGCTCGCGGACAGGGGGTGGCAATGAGCAGTTCTTC. Translation gives CASSSRTGGGNEQFF.

The chain employs TRBV7-2 and TRBJ2-2, with D tentatively TRBD2 (5 bases). V lost 5 bases and J lost 6, with 16 bases in between. The V gene's germline CDR1 is SGHTA and CDR2 FQGNSA. The CDR3 contains 15 residues. The CDR3 loop is CASSQELSVAGELFF. The CDR3 DNA reads as TGTGCCAGCAGCCAGGAACTTAGCGTGGCCGGGGAGCTGTTTTTT. Full variable domain (rest looked up from reference TRBV7-2 and TRBJ2-2): GAGVSQSPSNKVTEKGKDVELRCDPISGHTALYWYRQSLGQGLEFLIYFQGNSAPDKSGLPSDRFSAERTGGSVSTLTIQRTQQEDSAVYLCASSQELSVAGELFFGEGSRLTVL.

This clone was observed a few times. The chain joins TRBV2 to TRBJ2-7; 7 bases map to TRBD1. This CDR3 has 14 amino acids. CDR1 and CDR2 from the germline V gene are SNHLY and FYNNEI. V was pared by 6 bases and J by 4 bases, with 9 bases of the junction left unmatched. In nucleotides, the CDR3 is TGTGCCAGCAGCCCACAGGGGTGGGAGTACGAGCAGTACTTC. The encoded protein is CASSPQGWEYEQYF.

The chain carries TRBV28 and TRBJ1-5; no clear D. The V end was cut by 5 bases, the J end by 6 bases, with 17 bases between. This CDR3 contains 15 residues. Germline values: CDR1 MDHEN, CDR2 SYDVKM. The CDR3 nucleotides are TGTGCCAGCAGTCCCGCCGGCGGGATCCCTCAGCCCCAGCATTTT. Protein: CASSPAGGIPQPQHF.

The genes are TRBV14 and TRBJ1-1; D not certain. Deletions cut 6 bases from V and 10 bases from J, with 15 bases between. The CDR3 runs 12 residues. From germline, CDR1 is SGHDN and CDR2 FVKESK. The chain's CDR3 is CASRPTEGLAFF. In nucleotides, the CDR3 is TGTGCCAGCAGACCTACAGAAGGATTAGCTTTCTTT.

The chain couples TRBV19 to TRBJ1-3, with TRBD1 matching over 8 bases. V gave up 4 bases and J gave up 4 bases; unmatched junction bases: 3. The CDR3 loop spans 14 amino acids. Germline V gene lookup returns CDR1 LNHDA and CDR2 SQIVND (reference sequence). The CDR3 coding sequence is TGTGCCAGTAGTACGGGACAGGTGGGAAACACCATATATTTT. This translates into CASSTGQVGNTIYF.

The V and J genes are TRBV6-5 and TRBJ1-1, with D tentatively TRBD1 (6 bases). The CDR3 is made up of 15 amino acids. V lost 0 bases and J 2 bases, leaving 10 bases between the germline ends. Germline V gives CDR1 MNHEY, CDR2 SVGAGI. The CDR3 is CASSYSAGVNTEAFF. The CDR3 DNA follows: TGTGCCAGCAGTTACTCGGCAGGGGTAAACACTGAAGCTTTCTTT.

The V call is TRBV5-6, the J call TRBJ1-1; 8 bases map to TRBD1. The germline CDR1 and CDR2 sequences are SGHDT and YYEEEE. The CDR3 has 13 amino acids. Trimming took 3 bases from V and 8 from J; bases not matched to a gene: 6. This CDR3 is CASSSDRGLEAFF. In DNA form, the CDR3 reads TGTGCCAGCAGCTCCGACAGGGGTCTAGAAGCTTTCTTT.